These 8 T cell receptor beta chains originate from one sample sequenced in a study of cytomegalovirus exposure and HLA in healthy donors. The PCR employed 60 Vbeta primers together with 13 Jbeta primers. TCRdb keeps only in-frame clones here, not all; method: immunoSEQ multiplex PCR. The data show 150,000 to 200,000 clones, 75% to 90% seen once. The source material was PBMCs. The receptors were sampled from a man aged 30 to 45 in good health and CMV-seronegative.

The chain carries TRBV30 and TRBJ1-1; weak D call: TRBD1 (6 bases). CDR1 and CDR2 from the germline V gene are GTSNPN and SVGIG (reference sequence). The CDR3 is 13 residues long. V was clipped by 3 bases and J by 1 base, with 9 bases between them. The CDR3 loop reads CAWRGAPNTEAFF. CDR3 sequence (DNA): TGTGCCTGGAGGGGGGCCCCGAACACTGAAGCTTTCTTT. The full variable domain, its missing parts supplied by reference TRBV30 and TRBJ1-1, is SQTIHQWPATLVQPVGSPLSLECTVEGTSNPNLYWYRQAAGRGLQLLFYSVGIGQISSEVPQNLSASRPQDRQFILSSKKLLLSDSGFYLCAWRGAPNTEAFFGQGTRLTVV.

The rearrangement links TRBV4-1 to TRBJ1-1; TRBD1 agrees at 9 bases. Germline assignment: CDR1 MGHRA and CDR2 YSYEKL. Unmatched junction bases numbered 7, after V lost 4 bases and J lost 7 bases. CDR3 length: 14 amino acids. The CDR3 spells CASSLLQGAGEAFF. The CDR3 DNA is TGCGCCAGCAGCCTTCTACAGGGGGCAGGTGAAGCTTTCTTT.

The genes are TRBV29-1 and TRBJ2-1; the match to TRBD1 covers 7 bases. The CDR3 extends over 13 amino acids. Germline-derived CDR1 and CDR2 are SQVTM and ANQGSEA. V shed 6 bases and J 2 bases; nucleotides not matched to a gene: 4. For the CDR3, the DNA is TGCAGCGTCGGGACAGCTACCTACAATGAGCAGTTCTTC. Translated, it gives CSVGTATYNEQFF.

The chain joins TRBV11-2 to TRBJ1-3; 8 bases align to TRBD1. Germline CDR1 and CDR2: SGHAT and FQNNGV. The junction had 9 bases not matched to a gene; V was cut back by 1 base and J by 13 bases. This CDR3 has 14 residues. The CDR3 bases are TGTGCCAGCAGCTTAGGCCAGGGGGCCCCCCTGATATATTTT. Protein: CASSLGQGAPLIYF.

This sequence joins TRBV28 and TRBJ1-2; tentative D call: TRBD1 (5 bases). Trimming removed 4 bases at V and 4 bases at J, with 13 bases between. The germline gives CDR1 MDHEN, CDR2 SYDVKM. The CDR3 contains 14 residues. In DNA form, the CDR3 reads TGTGCCAGCAGTTCGGGACTGAGCACCTATGGCTACACCTTC. Amino acids: CASSSGLSTYGYTF.

The V call is TRBV30, the J call TRBJ2-2; D perhaps matches TRBD2 (7 bases). The length of the CDR3 is 15 residues. Germline-derived CDR1 and CDR2 are GTSNPN and SVGIG (reference sequence). Between the trimmed V and J ends, which lost 5 bases and 4 bases, there was a span of 17 bases. In DNA form, the CDR3 reads TGTGCCTGGGAGGGGGGGGTGCAGCCCACCGGGGAGCTGTTTTTT. Amino acids: CAWEGGVQPTGELFF.

The V call is TRBV7-2, the J call TRBJ2-5, with 11 bases aligning to TRBD1. CDR3 length: 15 residues. The germline V gene has CDR1 SGHTA and CDR2 FQGNSA. V trimming: 5 bases; J trimming: 3 bases; junction bases outside the gene matches: 5. CDR3 in DNA: TGTGCCAGCAGCCTCAGGACAGGGGGCAAAGAGACCCAGTACTTC. Encoded protein: CASSLRTGGKETQYF.

This rearrangement joins TRBV15 to TRBJ2-1; unclear D gene. The CDR3 length is 13 residues. V was shortened by 0 bases and J by 9 bases, with 9 bases between the two germline ends. Per germline, CDR1 LNHNV and CDR2 YYDKDF (reference sequence). CDR3 amino acids: CATSRDVASEQFF. The CDR3 DNA reads as TGTGCCACCAGCAGAGATGTTGCGAGTGAGCAGTTCTTC.